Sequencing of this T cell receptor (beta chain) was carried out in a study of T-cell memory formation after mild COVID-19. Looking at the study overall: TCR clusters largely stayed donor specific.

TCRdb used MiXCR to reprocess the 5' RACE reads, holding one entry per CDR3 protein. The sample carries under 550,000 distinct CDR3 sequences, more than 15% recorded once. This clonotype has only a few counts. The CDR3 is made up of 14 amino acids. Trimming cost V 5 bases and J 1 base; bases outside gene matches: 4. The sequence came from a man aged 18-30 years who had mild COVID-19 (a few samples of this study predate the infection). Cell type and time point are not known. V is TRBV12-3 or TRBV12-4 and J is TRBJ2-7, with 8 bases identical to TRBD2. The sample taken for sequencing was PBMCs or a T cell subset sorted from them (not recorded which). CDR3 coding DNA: TGTGCCAGCAGTCCTGGACTAGCATCCTACGAGCAGTACGTC. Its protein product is CASSPGLASYEQYV.